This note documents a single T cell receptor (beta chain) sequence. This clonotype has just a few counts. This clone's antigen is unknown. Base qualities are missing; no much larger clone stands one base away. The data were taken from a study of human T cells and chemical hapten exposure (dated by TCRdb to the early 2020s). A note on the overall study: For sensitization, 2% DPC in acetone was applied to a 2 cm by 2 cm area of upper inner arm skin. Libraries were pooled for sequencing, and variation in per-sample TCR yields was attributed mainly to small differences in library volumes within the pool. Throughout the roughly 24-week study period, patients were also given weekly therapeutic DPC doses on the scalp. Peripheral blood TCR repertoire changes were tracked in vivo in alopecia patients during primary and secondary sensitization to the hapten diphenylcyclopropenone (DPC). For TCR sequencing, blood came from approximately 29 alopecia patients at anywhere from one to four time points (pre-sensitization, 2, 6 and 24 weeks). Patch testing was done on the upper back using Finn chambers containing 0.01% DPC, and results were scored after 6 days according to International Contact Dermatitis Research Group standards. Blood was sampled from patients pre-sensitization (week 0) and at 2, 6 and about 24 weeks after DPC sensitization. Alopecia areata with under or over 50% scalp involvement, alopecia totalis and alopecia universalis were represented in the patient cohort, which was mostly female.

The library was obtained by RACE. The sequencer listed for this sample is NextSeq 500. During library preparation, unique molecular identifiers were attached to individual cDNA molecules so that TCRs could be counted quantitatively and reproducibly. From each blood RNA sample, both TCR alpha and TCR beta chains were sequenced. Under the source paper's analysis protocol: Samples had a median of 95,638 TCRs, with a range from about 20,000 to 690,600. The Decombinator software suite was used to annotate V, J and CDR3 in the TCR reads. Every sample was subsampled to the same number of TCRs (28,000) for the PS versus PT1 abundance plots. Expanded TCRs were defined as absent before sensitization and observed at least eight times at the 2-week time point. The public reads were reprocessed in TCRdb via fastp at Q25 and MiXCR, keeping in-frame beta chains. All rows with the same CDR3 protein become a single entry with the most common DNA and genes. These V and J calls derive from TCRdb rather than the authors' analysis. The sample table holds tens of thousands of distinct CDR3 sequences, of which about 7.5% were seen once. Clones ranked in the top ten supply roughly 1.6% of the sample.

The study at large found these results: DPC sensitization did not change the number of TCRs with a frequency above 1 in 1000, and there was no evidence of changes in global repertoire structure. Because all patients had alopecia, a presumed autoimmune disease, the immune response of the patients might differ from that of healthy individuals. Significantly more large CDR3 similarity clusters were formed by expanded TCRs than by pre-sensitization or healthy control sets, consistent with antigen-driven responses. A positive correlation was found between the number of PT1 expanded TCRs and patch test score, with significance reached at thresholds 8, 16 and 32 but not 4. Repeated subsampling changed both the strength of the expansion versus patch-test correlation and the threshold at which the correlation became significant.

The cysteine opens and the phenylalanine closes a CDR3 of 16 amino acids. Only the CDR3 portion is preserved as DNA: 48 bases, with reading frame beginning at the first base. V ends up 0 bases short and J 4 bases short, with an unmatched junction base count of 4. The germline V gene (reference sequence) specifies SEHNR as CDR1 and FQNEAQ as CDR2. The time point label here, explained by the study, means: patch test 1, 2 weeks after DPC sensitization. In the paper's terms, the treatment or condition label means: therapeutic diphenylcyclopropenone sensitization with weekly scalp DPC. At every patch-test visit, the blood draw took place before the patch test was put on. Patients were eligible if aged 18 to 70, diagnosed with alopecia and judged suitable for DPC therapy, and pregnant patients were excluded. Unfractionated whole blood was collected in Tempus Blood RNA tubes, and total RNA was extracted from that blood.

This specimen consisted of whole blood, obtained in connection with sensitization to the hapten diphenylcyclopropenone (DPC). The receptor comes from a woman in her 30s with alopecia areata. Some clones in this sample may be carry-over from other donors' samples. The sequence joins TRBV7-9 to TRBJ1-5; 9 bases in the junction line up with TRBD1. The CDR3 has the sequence CASSLAPGQGNQPQHF. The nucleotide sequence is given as TGTGCCAGCAGCTTAGCACCGGGACAGGGTAATCAGCCCCAGCATTTT.